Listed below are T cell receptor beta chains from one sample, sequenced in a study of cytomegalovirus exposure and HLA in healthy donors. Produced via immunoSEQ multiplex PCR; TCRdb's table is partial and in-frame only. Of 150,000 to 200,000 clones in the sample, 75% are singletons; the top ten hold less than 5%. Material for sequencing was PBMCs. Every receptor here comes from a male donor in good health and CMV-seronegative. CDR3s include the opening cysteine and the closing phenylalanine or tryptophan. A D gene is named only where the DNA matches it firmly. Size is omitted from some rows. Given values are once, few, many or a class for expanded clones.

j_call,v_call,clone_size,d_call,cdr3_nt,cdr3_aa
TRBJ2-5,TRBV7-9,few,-,TGTGCCAGCACCAGTTCCGAGACCCAGTACTTC,CASTSSETQYF
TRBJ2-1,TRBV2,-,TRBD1,TGTGCCGACACCGGGACAGGGGACTACAATGAGCAGTTCTTC,CADTGTGDYNEQFF
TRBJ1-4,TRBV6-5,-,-,TGTGCCAGCAGTTACACCGACAGGATCGGTGAAAAACTGTTTTTT,CASSYTDRIGEKLFF
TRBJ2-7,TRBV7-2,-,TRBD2,TGTGCCAGCAGCCATACCGGGACTAGCGCCTACGAGCAGTACTTC,CASSHTGTSAYEQYF
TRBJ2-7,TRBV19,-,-,TGTGCCAGTAAGGACCAGGGCCCTTACTACGAGCAGTACTTC,CASKDQGPYYEQYF
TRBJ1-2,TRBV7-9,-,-,TGTGCCAGCAGACGGGACTTTGGCTACACCTTC,CASRRDFGYTF
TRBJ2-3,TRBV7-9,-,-,TGTGCCAGCAGCCCTAGAGCCCCTCTCGCCGCAGATACGCAGTATTTT,CASSPRAPLAADTQYF
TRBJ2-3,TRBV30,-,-,TGTGCCTGGAGTCCCCTTAAAGATACGCAGTATTTT,CAWSPLKDTQYF
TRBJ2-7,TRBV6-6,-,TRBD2,TGTGCCAGCAGTTACCCGGAGCGGGAGACGACCTACGAGCAGTACTTC,CASSYPERETTYEQYF
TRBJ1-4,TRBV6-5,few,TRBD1,TGTGCCAGCAGCCCAGACAGGGACGAAAAACTGTTTTTT,CASSPDRDEKLFF
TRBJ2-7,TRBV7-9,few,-,TGTGCCAGCAGCTTAGCGCCCGGGACCTACGAGCAGTACTTC,CASSLAPGTYEQYF
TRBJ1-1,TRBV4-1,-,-,TGCGCCAGCAGCCAAGCCCCGACAGGCCGGACTGAAGCTTTCTTT,CASSQAPTGRTEAFF
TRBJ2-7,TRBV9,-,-,TGTGCCAGCAGCCTAGGGTCCTCGACACCTTCCTACGAGCAGTACTTC,CASSLGSSTPSYEQYF
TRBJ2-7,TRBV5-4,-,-,TGTGCCAGCAGCCTCGACACCGACTACGAGCAGTACTTC,CASSLDTDYEQYF
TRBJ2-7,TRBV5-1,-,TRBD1,TGCGCCAGCAGCTCGGACAGGGTTGGGGAGCAGTACTTC,CASSSDRVGEQYF
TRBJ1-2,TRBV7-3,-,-,TGTGCCAGCAGCCCTCGCGGAGCCCCCTATGGCTACACCTTC,CASSPRGAPYGYTF
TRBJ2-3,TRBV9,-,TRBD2,TGTGCCAGCAGCCGCTTCACTAGCGGGAGAAGAGATACGCAGTATTTT,CASSRFTSGRRDTQYF
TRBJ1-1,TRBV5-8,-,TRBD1,TGTGCCAGCAGACTACAGGGGGCCGGGGCTGAAGCTTTCTTT,CASRLQGAGAEAFF
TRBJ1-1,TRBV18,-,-,TGTGCCAGCTCACCACCGCTTGGGGAGGGCACTGAAGCTTTCTTT,CASSPPLGEGTEAFF
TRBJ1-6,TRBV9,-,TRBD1,TGTGCCAGCAGCGCGCAGGGGGCGAGGAATTCACCCCTCCACTTT,CASSAQGARNSPLHF
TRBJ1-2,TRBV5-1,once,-,TGCGCCAGCAGCTTGTCGGCAGGGGCAAACTATGGCTACACCTTC,CASSLSAGANYGYTF
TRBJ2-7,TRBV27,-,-,TGTGCCAGCAGCCGGAGCTCTGACAGCGTTGCCTACGAGCAGTACTTC,CASSRSSDSVAYEQYF
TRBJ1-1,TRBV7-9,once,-,TGTGCCAGCAGCTTAGCCGGGAAGGCTGAAGCTTTCTTT,CASSLAGKAEAFF
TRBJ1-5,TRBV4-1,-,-,TGCGCCAGCAGCCAAGGAGTGTATAGCAATCAGCCCCAGCATTTT,CASSQGVYSNQPQHF
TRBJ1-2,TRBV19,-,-,TGTGCCAGTAGTTACGGGGGGTCCTATGGCTACACCTTC,CASSYGGSYGYTF
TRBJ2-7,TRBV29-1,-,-,TGCAGCGTTGGGTCCGGGGATCTATCCGAGCAGTACTTC,CSVGSGDLSEQYF
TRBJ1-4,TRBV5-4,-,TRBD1,TGTGCCAGCAGCCGACAGGGTGTGGTTGAAAAACTGTTTTTT,CASSRQGVVEKLFF
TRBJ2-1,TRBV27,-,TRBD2,TGTGCCAGCAGTTTAGCAACTAGCGGGAGCAATGAGCAGTTCTTC,CASSLATSGSNEQFF
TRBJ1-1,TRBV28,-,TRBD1,TGTGCCAGCAGTCTGCGGACAGGGTCCTTAGCTTTCTTT,CASSLRTGSLAFF
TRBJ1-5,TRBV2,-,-,TGTGCCAGCAGGGAAGGGCGGGAGGTAAATCAGCCCCAGCATTTT,CASREGREVNQPQHF
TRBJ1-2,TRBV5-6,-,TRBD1,TGTGCCAGCAGCGCGGACGAGACAGGGTTTCTATATGGCTACACCTTC,CASSADETGFLYGYTF
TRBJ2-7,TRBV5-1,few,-,TGCGCCAGCAGAGGGACACTTACCTCCTACGAGCAGTACTTC,CASRGTLTSYEQYF
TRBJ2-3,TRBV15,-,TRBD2,TGTGCCACCAGCGGACCCACTAGCGGCACAGATACGCAGTATTTT,CATSGPTSGTDTQYF
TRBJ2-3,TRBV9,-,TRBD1,TGTGCCAGCAGCCAACGCGGACAGGGGGGGTTTGGCACAGATACGCAGTATTTT,CASSQRGQGGFGTDTQYF
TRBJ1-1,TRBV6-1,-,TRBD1,TGTGCCAGCAGTGTAAGACAGGGGGCCTCTGAAGCTTTCTTT,CASSVRQGASEAFF